These 25 T cell receptor beta chains were sequenced from one sample in a study of blood T cells in healthy people across ages. A second PCR, run for about 6 to 11 cycles, used a sample-barcoded 5' primer plus a J-beta primer mix. TCRdb re-analysed the 5' RACE reads in MiXCR, keeping a single row per CDR3 protein. The sample has about 620,000 distinct CDR3 sequences, 20% to 25% seen once. Sequenced material: blood. The receptors derive from a man between 65 and 80 years old in good health.

This clonotype was found a few times. The gene calls are TRBV4-1 and TRBJ2-5; 10 bases fit TRBD1. The DNA end favors TRBJ2-1, so the J call may be wrong. This CDR3 contains 16 residues. The germline V gene has CDR1 MGHRA and CDR2 YSYEKL. CDR3 DNA sequence: TGCGCCAGCAGCCAAGACAGGGACAGGGGTTACAATGAGCAGTTCTTC. Translating it yields CASSQDRDRGYNEQFF.

The chain links TRBV28 to TRBJ2-3; no reliable D call. CDR3 size: 15 residues. V shed 7 bases and J shed 0 bases, with 14 bases lying between them. Germline V lookup: CDR1 MDHEN, CDR2 SYDVKM. The CDR3 region is CASTSGRSSTDTQYF. The CDR3 region has the DNA TGTGCCAGCACCTCCGGAAGGTCTAGCACAGATACGCAGTATTTT. The full variable domain, its missing parts supplied by reference TRBV28 and TRBJ2-3, is DVKVTQSSRYLVKRTGEKVFLECVQDMDHENMFWYRQDPGLGLRLIYFSYDVKMKEKGDIPEGYSVSREKKERFSLILESASTNQTSMYLCASTSGRSSTDTQYFGPGTRLTVL.

This clonotype was observed a single time. V usage is TRBV2 and J usage is TRBJ2-1; 10 bases align to TRBD2. This CDR3 has 15 amino acids. CDR1 and CDR2 from the germline V gene are SNHLY and FYNNEI. The J segment lost 8 bases and the V segment lost 10 bases, leaving 14 bases of the junction unmatched. The CDR3 region has the DNA TGTGCCAACACCACCGGGACTAGCGTGCTGGATGAGCAGTTCTTC. This codes for CANTTGTSVLDEQFF. The variable domain in full, with the rest retrieved from reference TRBV2 and TRBJ2-1, is EPEVTQTPSHQVTQMGQEVILRCVPISNHLYFYWYRQILGQKVEFLVSFYNNEISEKSEIFDDQFSVERPDGSNFTLKIRSTKLEDSAMYFCANTTGTSVLDEQFFGPGTRLTVL.

To note about this clonotype: Since a much larger clone is just one base distant, this may be a read error. This sequence joins TRBV5-6 and TRBJ2-5; D is ambiguous. Germline loops: CDR1 SGHDT, CDR2 YYEEEE. This CDR3 spans 13 amino acids. The CDR3 nucleotides read TGTGCCAGCAGCTTGGGTCAGAAAGAGGCCCAGTACTTC. Its protein is CASSLGQKEAQYF.

The chain carries TRBV27 and TRBJ2-2; no definite D call. Germline V CDR1 and CDR2: MNHEY, SMNVEV (reference sequence). The CDR3 length is 11 residues. V shed 8 bases and J shed 7 bases, with 8 bases lying between them. The CDR3 DNA reads TGTGCCAGCTACGGAAACGGGGAGCTGTTTTTT. Its protein is CASYGNGELFF.

In the case of this clonotype: A junction boundary mismatches the germline segment, possibly from a read error. The chain is built from TRBV20-1 and TRBJ2-2; maybe TRBD2 (5 bases). This CDR3 has 15 residues. Per the germline V gene, CDR1 is DFQATT and CDR2 is SNEGSKA (reference sequence). This chain's CDR3 is CSARPIREPTGELFF. DNA for the CDR3: TGCAGTGCTAGACCTATACGTGAGCCCACCGGGGAGCTATTTTTT.

This clonotype was seen a few times. The chain employs TRBV5-6 and TRBJ2-3; D is possibly TRBD2 (7 bases). Trimming took off 5 bases at V and 0 bases at J, with 10 bases between the two ends. The CDR3 has 14 residues. In germline, CDR1 is SGHDT, CDR2 YYEEEE. Here the CDR3 DNA reads TGTGCCAGCAGTCGGGGGGCGAGCACAGATACGCAGTATTTT. This encodes CASSRGASTDTQYF.

V is TRBV18 and J is TRBJ2-5, with 10 bases fitting TRBD1. The CDR3 runs 16 residues. Germline-derived CDR1 and CDR2 are KGHSH and LQKENI. J gave up 7 bases and V 4 bases, and 12 bases lay outside the gene matches. As DNA, the CDR3 is TGTGCCAGCTCACTACGACCGGGACAGGGGTTGGGGACCCAGTACTTC. Amino acids: CASSLRPGQGLGTQYF.

This clonotype was detected only a few times. The genes are TRBV5-1 and TRBJ1-4; the D gene is possibly TRBD1 (5 bases). The CDR3 has 15 residues. Deletions cut 0 bases from V and 9 bases from J, with 15 bases between. Germline V gene lookup returns CDR1 SGHRS and CDR2 YFSETQ. As DNA, the CDR3 is TGCGCCAGCAGCTTGGGGGACTGGGCGGACAAAAAACTGTTTTTT. It yields the protein CASSLGDWADKKLFF.

This clonotype occurred a few times. This rearrangement joins TRBV7-9 to TRBJ2-3; 9 nucleotides align to TRBD2. The CDR3 sequence is 15 residues long. V was pared by 0 bases and J by 4 bases, with 2 bases of the junction left unmatched. Germline V CDR1 and CDR2: SEHNR, FQNEAQ (reference sequence). CDR3 sequence reads: CASSLAGTSSDTQYF. The CDR3 DNA is TGTGCCAGCAGCTTAGCCGGGACTAGCTCAGATACGCAGTATTTT.

This chain links TRBV12-3 or TRBV12-4 with TRBJ2-1, with TRBD2 matching 11 bases. The CDR3 runs to 14 residues. The V gene end was trimmed by 7 bases and the J gene end by 10 bases; junction bases not matched to a gene: 9. Here the CDR3 reads CASTGLAGQGEQFF. The CDR3 coding sequence is TGTGCCAGCACCGGACTAGCGGGTCAAGGCGAGCAGTTCTTC.

The J gene is TRBJ2-1, the V gene TRBV25-1, with TRBD2 matching over 9 bases. This CDR3 has 15 residues. J lost 15 bases, V lost 5 bases, and 17 bases had no gene match. Per germline, CDR1 MGHDK and CDR2 SYGVNS. The CDR3 DNA reads as TGTGCCAGCAGTCCTCAGACTAGCGGCAGGTCGGGGCTGTTCTTC. Its translation: CASSPQTSGRSGLFF. The full variable domain, rest sourced from reference TRBV25-1 and TRBJ2-1, is EADIYQTPRYLVIGTGKKITLECSQTMGHDKMYWYQQDPGMELHLIHYSYGVNSTEKGDLSSESTVSRIRTEHFPLTLESARPSHTSQYLCASSPQTSGRSGLFFGPGTRLTVL.

The chain links TRBV25-1 to TRBJ2-2, with 9 bases that match TRBD1. This CDR3 is 15 amino acids long. From germline, CDR1 is MGHDK and CDR2 SYGVNS. The V gene end was trimmed by 11 bases and the J gene end by 5 bases; junction bases not matched to a gene: 12. The CDR3 DNA reads as TGTGCCGCCCATAAGGGACAGGGTGAGACCGGGGAGCTGTTTTTT. Encoded protein: CAAHKGQGETGELFF.

There are a few counts of this clonotype. The chain combines TRBV5-4 with TRBJ2-3; 7 bases fit TRBD2. The CDR3 contains 15 residues. V gave up 4 bases and J gave up 1 base; unmatched junction bases: 6. Germline V lookup: CDR1 SGHNT, CDR2 YYREEE (reference sequence). The chain's CDR3 is CASSTEGRGTDTQYF. DNA of the CDR3: TGTGCCAGCAGCACTGAGGGGAGGGGCACAGATACGCAGTATTTT.

The J gene is TRBJ2-7, the V gene TRBV2; 7 positions agree with TRBD2. V dropped 7 bases and J dropped 3; count of bases not matched to a gene: 6. CDR3 length: 13 residues. Germline V CDR1 and CDR2: SNHLY, FYNNEI. CDR3 nucleotides: TGTGCCAGCACTGCCGGGACTAACTACGAGCAGTACTTC. As protein: CASTAGTNYEQYF.

In its sample, this clonotype was seen a few times. V and J are TRBV29-1 and TRBJ1-2; D is perhaps TRBD1 (5 bases). The V gene's germline CDR1 is SQVTM and CDR2 ANQGSEA. The ends were cut back, 3 bases at V and 4 bases at J, with 15 bases in the middle. CDR3 length equals 14 residues. This chain's CDR3 is CSVEVGPSIYGYTF. The CDR3 nucleotides read TGCAGCGTTGAGGTGGGACCCTCGATCTATGGCTACACCTTC.

This clonotype was recorded a few times. The chain employs TRBV7-9 and TRBJ2-1; D might be TRBD2 (5 bases). Trimming took off 6 bases at V and 4 bases at J, with 13 bases between the two ends. CDR1 and CDR2 (germline): SEHNR, FQNEAQ (reference sequence). The CDR3 runs 14 residues. The chain's CDR3 is CASRSTTGYNEQFF. The CDR3 DNA follows: TGTGCCAGCAGATCCACAACGGGGTACAATGAGCAGTTCTTC.

The V and J genes are TRBV5-8 and TRBJ2-1; D is ambiguous. V lost 4 bases and J 6 bases, leaving 14 bases between the germline ends. This CDR3 contains 14 residues. Germline CDR1 reads SGHTS; CDR2 reads YDEGEE. DNA of the CDR3: TGTGCCAGCAGCGGTCGAAGGAAAGGCAATGAGCAGTTCTTC. This encodes CASSGRRKGNEQFF. The whole variable domain, remainder taken from reference TRBV5-8 and TRBJ2-1, is EAGVTQSPTHLIKTRGQQATLRCSPISGHTSVYWYQQALGLGLQFLLWYDEGEERNRGNFPPRFSGRQFPNYSSELNVNALELEDSALYLCASSGRRKGNEQFFGPGTRLTVL.

CDR3 in DNA: TGTGCCAGCAGCTTAGAGCGGGACAGGGGGATATTCAATGAGCAGTTCTTC. Translated: CASSLERDRGIFNEQFF. The V gene is TRBV7-8, the J gene TRBJ2-1, with 11 nucleotides matching TRBD1. Germline CDR1 and CDR2: SGHVS and FQNEAQ. CDR3 length equals 17 residues. The V and J ends lost 1 base and 6 bases, in that order; junction bases with no gene match: 8. The full variable domain, completed using reference TRBV7-8 and TRBJ2-1, is GAGVSQSPRYKVAKRGQDVALRCDPISGHVSLFWYQQALGQGPEFLTYFQNEAQLDKSGLPSDRFFAERPEGSVSTLKIQRTQQEDSAVYLCASSLERDRGIFNEQFFGPGTRLTVL.

The chain recombines TRBV5-1 with TRBJ2-5; TRBD2 matches at 9 bases. Germline V gene data show CDR1 as SGHRS and CDR2 as YFSETQ. Germline trimming cut 6 bases from V and 2 bases from J; bases unmatched to any gene: 8. The CDR3 covers 15 residues. The CDR3 loop reads CASNRLAGIQETQYF. CDR3 coding DNA: TGCGCCAGCAACAGGCTAGCGGGAATTCAAGAGACCCAGTACTTC.

This clonotype was observed at least ten times. The genes are TRBV28 and TRBJ2-2; TRBD1 aligns across 9 bases. Germline V gene lookup returns CDR1 MDHEN and CDR2 SYDVKM. There are 15 residues in the CDR3. V was clipped by 5 bases and J by 10 bases; unmatched bases: 11. The CDR3 region has the DNA TGTGCCAGCAGTGTCCGACAGGGGGGAGCCCAGGAGCTGTTTTTT. It is translated as CASSVRQGGAQELFF.

With respect to this clonotype: The junction differs from germline at one of its ends, possibly a read error. The chain combines TRBV20-1 with TRBJ2-7; 8 nucleotides line up with TRBD1. The CDR3 is 14 residues long. Per the germline V gene, CDR1 is DFQATT and CDR2 is SNEGSKA (reference sequence). The CDR3: CSARAPGTGYELYF. CDR3 DNA sequence: TGCAGTGCTAGAGCTCCCGGGACAGGCTACGAGCTGTACTTC.

V and J are TRBV5-1 and TRBJ2-7, with D possibly matching TRBD2 (6 bases). CDR1 and CDR2 (germline): SGHRS, YFSETQ. The CDR3 is 15 amino acids. The V and J ends lost 0 bases and 1 base respectively, with 11 bases between them. The CDR3 is CASSLAAGLSYEQYF. DNA for the CDR3: TGCGCCAGCAGCTTGGCGGCGGGACTGTCCTACGAGCAGTACTTC.

The chain employs TRBV6-5 and TRBJ1-6, with unresolved D. The CDR3 consists of 16 residues. V was clipped by 4 bases and J by 0 bases, with 10 bases between them. CDR1 and CDR2 from the germline V gene are MNHEY and SVGAGI. In DNA form, the CDR3 reads TGTGCCAGCAGTTTCGGCAGACTCTCCTATAATTCACCCCTCCACTTT. This codes for CASSFGRLSYNSPLHF.

This rearrangement joins TRBV24-1 to TRBJ1-1; perhaps TRBD1 as D (5 bases). The CDR3 has 13 amino acids. Germline V CDR1 and CDR2: KGHDR, SFDVKD. Trimming took off 3 bases at V and 4 bases at J, with 8 bases between the two ends. CDR3 protein: CATSDGGSTEAFF. The CDR3 DNA sequence: TGTGCCACCAGTGATGGGGGGAGCACTGAAGCTTTCTTT.